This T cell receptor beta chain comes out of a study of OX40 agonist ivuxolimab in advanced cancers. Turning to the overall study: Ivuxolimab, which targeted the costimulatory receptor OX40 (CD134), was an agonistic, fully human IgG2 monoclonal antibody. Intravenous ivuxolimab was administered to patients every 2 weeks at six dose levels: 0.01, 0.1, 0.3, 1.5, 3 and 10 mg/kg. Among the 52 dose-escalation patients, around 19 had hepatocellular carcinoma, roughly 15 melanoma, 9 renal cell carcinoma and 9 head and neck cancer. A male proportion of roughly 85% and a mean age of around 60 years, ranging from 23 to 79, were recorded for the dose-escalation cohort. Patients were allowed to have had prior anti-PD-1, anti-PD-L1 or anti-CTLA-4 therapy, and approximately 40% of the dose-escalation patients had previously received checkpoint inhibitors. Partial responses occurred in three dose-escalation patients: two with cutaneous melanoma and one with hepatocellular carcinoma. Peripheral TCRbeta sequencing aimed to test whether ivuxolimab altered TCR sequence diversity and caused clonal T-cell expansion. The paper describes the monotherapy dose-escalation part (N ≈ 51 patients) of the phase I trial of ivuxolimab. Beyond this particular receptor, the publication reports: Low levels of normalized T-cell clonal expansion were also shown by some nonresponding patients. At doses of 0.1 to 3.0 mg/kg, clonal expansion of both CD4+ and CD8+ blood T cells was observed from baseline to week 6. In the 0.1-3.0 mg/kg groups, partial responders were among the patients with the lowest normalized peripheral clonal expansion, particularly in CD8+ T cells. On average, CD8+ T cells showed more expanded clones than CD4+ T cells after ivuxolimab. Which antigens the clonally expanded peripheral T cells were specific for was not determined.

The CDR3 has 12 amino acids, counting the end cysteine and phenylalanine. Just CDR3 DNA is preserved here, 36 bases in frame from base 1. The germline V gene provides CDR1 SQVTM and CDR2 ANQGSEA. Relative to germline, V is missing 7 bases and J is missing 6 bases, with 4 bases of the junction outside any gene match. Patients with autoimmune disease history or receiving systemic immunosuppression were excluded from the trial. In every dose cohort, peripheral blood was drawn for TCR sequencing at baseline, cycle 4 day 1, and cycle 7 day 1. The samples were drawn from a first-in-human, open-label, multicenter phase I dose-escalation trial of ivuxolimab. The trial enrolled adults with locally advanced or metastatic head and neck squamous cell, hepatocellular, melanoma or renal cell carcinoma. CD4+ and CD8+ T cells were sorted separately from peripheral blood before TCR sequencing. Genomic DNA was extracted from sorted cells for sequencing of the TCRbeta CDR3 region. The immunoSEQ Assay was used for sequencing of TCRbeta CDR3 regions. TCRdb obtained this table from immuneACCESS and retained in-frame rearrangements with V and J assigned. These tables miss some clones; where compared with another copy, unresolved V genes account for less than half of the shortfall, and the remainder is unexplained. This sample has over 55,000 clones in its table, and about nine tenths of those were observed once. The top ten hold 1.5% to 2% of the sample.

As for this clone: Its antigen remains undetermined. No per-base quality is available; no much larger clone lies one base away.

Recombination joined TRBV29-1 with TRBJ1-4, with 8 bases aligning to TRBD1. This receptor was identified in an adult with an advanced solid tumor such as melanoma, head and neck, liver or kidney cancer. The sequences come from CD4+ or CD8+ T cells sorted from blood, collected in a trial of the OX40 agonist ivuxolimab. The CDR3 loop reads CSALTGDEKLFF. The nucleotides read TGCAGCGCCTTGACAGGGGATGAAAAACTGTTTTTT.